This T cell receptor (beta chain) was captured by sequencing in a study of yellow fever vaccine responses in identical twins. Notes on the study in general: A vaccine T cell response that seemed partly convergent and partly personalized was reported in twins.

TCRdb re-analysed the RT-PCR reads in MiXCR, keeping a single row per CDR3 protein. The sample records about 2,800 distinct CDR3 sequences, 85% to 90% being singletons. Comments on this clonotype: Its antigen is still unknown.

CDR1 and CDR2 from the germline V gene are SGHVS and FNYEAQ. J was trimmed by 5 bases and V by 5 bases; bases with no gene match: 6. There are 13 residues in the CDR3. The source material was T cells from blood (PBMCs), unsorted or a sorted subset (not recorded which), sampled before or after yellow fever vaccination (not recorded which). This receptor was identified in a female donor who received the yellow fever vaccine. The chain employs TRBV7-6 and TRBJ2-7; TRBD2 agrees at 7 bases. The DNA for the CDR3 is TGTGCCAGCAGCGGGTGGGGGGGGAACGAGCAGTACTTC. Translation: CASSGWGGNEQYF.